This T cell receptor (beta chain) is from a study of T-cell memory formation after mild COVID-19. MiXCR, run by TCRdb on the 5' RACE reads, gives a single entry per CDR3 protein. This table holds 430,000 or so distinct CDR3 sequences, roughly 25% found once. The CDR3 contains 13 residues. Trimming removed 5 bases from V and 9 bases from J, with 14 bases in between. Germline loops: CDR1 SEHNR, CDR2 FQNEAQ (reference sequence). This clonotype was recorded a few times. The sequence was collected from an adult woman who had mild COVID-19 (a few samples of this study predate the infection). Cell type and time point are not known. The J gene is TRBJ2-1, the V gene TRBV7-9, with D tentatively TRBD2 (5 bases). Material for sequencing was PBMCs or a T cell subset sorted from them (not recorded which). CDR3 in amino acids: CASSPNPSTEQFF. CDR3 sequence (DNA): TGTGCCAGCAGCCCAAACCCTAGCACTGAGCAGTTCTTC.